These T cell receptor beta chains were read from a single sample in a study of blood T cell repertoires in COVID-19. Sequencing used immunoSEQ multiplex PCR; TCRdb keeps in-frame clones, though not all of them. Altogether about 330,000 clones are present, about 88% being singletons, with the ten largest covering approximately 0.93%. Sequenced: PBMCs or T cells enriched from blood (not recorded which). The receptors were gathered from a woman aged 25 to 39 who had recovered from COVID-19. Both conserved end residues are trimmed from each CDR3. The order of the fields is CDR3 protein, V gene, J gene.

CDR3 protein: ASSLESLSGNTIY; V gene: TRBV7-2; J gene: TRBJ1-3
CDR3 protein: ASSQVSSYEQY; V gene: TRBV3-1/TRBV3-2; J gene: TRBJ2-7
CDR3 protein: ASSSTALNEQY; V gene: TRBV12-3/TRBV12-4; J gene: TRBJ2-7
CDR3 protein: ASSSGPKGSNQPQH; V gene: TRBV5-4; J gene: TRBJ1-5
CDR3 protein: AWSADRGEGSNQPQH; V gene: TRBV30; J gene: TRBJ1-5
CDR3 protein: ASSEWTAGPPPLH; V gene: TRBV10-1; J gene: TRBJ1-6
CDR3 protein: ASSLAPGQGETQY; V gene: TRBV7-2; J gene: TRBJ2-5
CDR3 protein: ASSSGQFTDTQY; V gene: TRBV18; J gene: TRBJ2-3
CDR3 protein: ASSYMGASNQPQH; V gene: TRBV6-6; J gene: TRBJ1-5
CDR3 protein: ASGPTGALSSGNTIY; V gene: TRBV12-5; J gene: TRBJ1-3
CDR3 protein: ASSLGTLSSYEQY; V gene: TRBV5-4; J gene: TRBJ2-7
CDR3 protein: ASRTGMGNQPQH; V gene: TRBV2; J gene: TRBJ1-5
CDR3 protein: ASSLSWDRALNEQY; V gene: TRBV7-2; J gene: TRBJ2-7
CDR3 protein: ASILSGEDNEQF; V gene: TRBV5-4; J gene: TRBJ2-1